A selection of T cell receptor beta chains follows, all from one sample in a study of response to subunit inactivated influenza vaccine. MiXCR, applied by TCRdb to the RT-PCR reads, yields one record per CDR3 protein. The sample has about 500,000 distinct CDR3 sequences, under 15% seen once. Sequences were derived from PBMCs from blood, sampled 45 days after vaccination. The source of these receptors is a man over 45 who received an inactivated influenza vaccine. Each CDR3 is given with its conserved first and last residue. Fields, in order: D gene, J gene, V gene, clone size, CDR3 protein, CDR3 DNA. The D gene is left open where the match is weak. The size of a clone is reported for some rows only, either as once, few or many, or as a class for expanded clones.

TRBD1 TRBJ2-7 TRBV20-1 NA CSARPPDRGPYEQYF TGCAGTGCTAGACCCCCGGACAGGGGGCCGTACGAGCAGTACTTC
NA TRBJ1-2 TRBV4-1 few CASSHLHGGDYGYTF TGCGCCAGCAGCCACCTCCATGGGGGGGACTATGGCTACACCTTC
NA TRBJ2-2 TRBV5-1 many CASSIRDTGELFF TGCGCCAGCAGCATCAGGGACACCGGGGAGCTGTTTTTT
NA TRBJ2-3 TRBV29-1 few CSVGKWEGAITDTQYF TGCAGCGTTGGTAAATGGGAGGGGGCTATCACAGATACGCAGTATTTT
NA TRBJ2-7 TRBV20-1 NA CSASARFYEQYF TGCAGTGCTAGTGCCCGATTCTACGAGCAGTACTTC
TRBD1 TRBJ2-7 TRBV10-3 NA CAISEITGTGSYEQYF TGTGCCATCAGTGAAATTACCGGGACAGGCTCCTACGAGCAGTACTTC
NA TRBJ2-7 TRBV6-1 NA CASSETIARAEQYF TGTGCCAGCAGTGAAACCATTGCACGGGCCGAGCAGTACTTC
NA TRBJ2-1 TRBV4-3 few CASSQDRAYEQFF TGCGCCAGCAGCCAAGATCGTGCGTATGAGCAGTTCTTC
NA TRBJ2-1 TRBV7-9 few CASSLAPASSYNEQFF TGTGCCAGCAGCTTAGCCCCAGCCAGCTCCTACAATGAGCAGTTCTTC
NA TRBJ1-1 TRBV10-3 few CAISESLTRDKMNTEAFF TGTGCCATCAGTGAGTCGCTGACTCGGGACAAAATGAACACTGAAGCTTTCTTT
TRBD1 TRBJ2-5 TRBV5-1 few CASRPGTGGAKTQYF TGCGCCAGCAGGCCCGGGACAGGGGGCGCGAAGACCCAGTACTTC
NA TRBJ2-5 TRBV20-1 many CSARDHSRYQETQYF TGCAGTGCTAGAGATCATTCGAGGTACCAAGAGACCCAGTACTTC
NA TRBJ2-5 TRBV2 few CASSEEQATQYF TGTGCCAGCAGTGAGGAACAGGCGACCCAGTACTTC
NA TRBJ1-6 TRBV28 few CASSLEGLRNSPLHF TGTGCCAGCAGTTTAGAAGGCTTGAGGAATTCACCCCTCCACTTT
NA TRBJ2-7 TRBV10-3 few CAISVAENYEQYF TGTGCCATCAGTGTCGCAGAAAACTACGAGCAGTACTTC
NA TRBJ2-7 TRBV7-2 NA CASSLAGSPYEQYF TGTGCCAGCAGCTTAGCGGGCTCCCCTTACGAGCAGTACTTC
NA TRBJ2-1 TRBV6-1 NA CASSERQGGSYNEQFF TGTGCCAGCAGTGAGAGACAGGGAGGCTCCTACAATGAGCAGTTCTTC